This TCR beta chain was captured by sequencing in a study of blood T cell repertoires in COVID-19. Trimming shortened V by 4 bases and J by 0 bases, and 9 bases separated the two germline ends. Germline CDR1 reads MNHEY; CDR2 reads SVGAGI. This CDR3 is built from 15 residues. The protocol was immunoSEQ multiplex PCR, while the TCRdb copy is restricted to in-frame clones and leaves out a portion. The data show hundreds of thousands of clones, 70% to 85% seen once. Sequences were obtained from peripheral blood. V is TRBV6-5 and J is TRBJ2-2, with D possibly matching TRBD1 (5 bases). This clonotype was sampled from a man at least 80 years old with acute or convalescent COVID-19. The CDR3 bases are TGTGCCAGCAGTTGGGGCGGCGCGAACACCGGGGAGCTGTTTTTT. As protein: CASSWGGANTGELFF.